What follows are 9 T cell receptor beta chains derived from one specimen sequenced in a study of Graves' ophthalmopathy and Graves' hyperthyroidism. Investigators amplified TCR beta CDR3 regions from RNA transcripts. After a first-round RT-PCR with HTBI primers, a second-round multiplex PCR was run. TCRdb re-called the multiplex PCR reads through MiXCR, storing one row per CDR3 protein. Of 300,000 to 400,000 distinct CDR3 sequences listed, about 17% are singletons. The sequencing input was peripheral blood. Source of these receptors: an adult man with Graves' ophthalmopathy.

This clonotype was seen at least ten times. The chain has TRBV6-1 and TRBJ2-7, with 10 bases lining up with TRBD2. Per the germline V gene, CDR1 is MNHNS and CDR2 is SASEGT. The CDR3 is 16 residues long. The V and J ends lost 5 bases and 6 bases, in that order; junction bases with no gene match: 13. The CDR3 region has the DNA TGTGCCAGCAGTAAAAATAGCGGGGGGACGCCATTCGAGCAGTACTTC. Translated, it gives CASSKNSGGTPFEQYF.

This clonotype was seen repeatedly, ten times or more. The chain is built from TRBV6-5 and TRBJ1-6, with a possible D match to TRBD1 (5 bases). Germline CDR1 and CDR2: MNHEY and SVGAGI. Trimming took off 2 bases at V and 9 bases at J, with 14 bases between the two ends. CDR3 length: 15 residues. The DNA of the CDR3 is TGTGCCAGCAGTTACGGGGGAAAGGGTACTTCACCCCTCCACTTT. Its translation: CASSYGGKGTSPLHF.

This clonotype was counted at least ten times. The V call is TRBV5-1, the J call TRBJ2-5, with D perhaps given as TRBD1 or TRBD2 (6 bases each). Germline loops: CDR1 SGHRS, CDR2 YFSETQ. This CDR3 is built from 16 residues. V was shortened by 0 bases and J by 2 bases, with 14 bases between the two germline ends. The CDR3 reads CASSLAGAGRQETQYF. The CDR3 DNA follows: TGCGCCAGCAGCTTGGCGGGGGCTGGGCGGCAAGAGACCCAGTACTTC.

This clonotype was counted ten times or more. This rearrangement joins TRBV14 to TRBJ1-1; TRBD1 is a possible D gene (5 bases). This CDR3 region has 15 residues. Deletions cut 5 bases from V and 0 bases from J, with 13 bases between. Looked up from germline, CDR1 is SGHDN and CDR2 is FVKESK. CDR3 sequence (DNA): TGTGCCAGCAGCTCGACCGAGGACATGAACACTGAAGCTTTCTTT. Protein: CASSSTEDMNTEAFF. The whole variable domain, remainder taken from reference TRBV14 and TRBJ1-1, is EAGVTQFPSHSVIEKGQTVTLRCDPISGHDNLYWYRRVMGKEIKFLLHFVKESKQDESGMPNNRFLAERTGGTYSTLKVQPAELEDSGVYFCASSSTEDMNTEAFFGQGTRLTVV.

In this sample, this clonotype turned up many times. The chain recombines TRBV4-3 with TRBJ2-7, with D perhaps being TRBD1 or TRBD2 (5 bases each). The CDR3 has 14 amino acids. Germline-derived CDR1 and CDR2 are LGHNA and YSLEER. The V gene lost 0 bases and the J gene lost 5 bases, with 11 bases spanning the gap. In DNA, the CDR3 is TGCGCCAGCAGCCAAGAACGAGGGACCCACGAGCAGTACTTC. This gives the protein CASSQERGTHEQYF.

The chain combines TRBV30 with TRBJ2-4; D call uncertain. The germline V gene encodes CDR1 GTSNPN and CDR2 SVGIG (reference sequence). V lost 0 bases to trimming and J lost 10 bases, with 10 bases between them. This CDR3 is 12 amino acids long. In DNA form, the CDR3 reads TGTGCCTGGAGTGTGTTAGCAACGATTCAGTACTTC. Its protein is CAWSVLATIQYF.

The chain has TRBV19 and TRBJ2-7, with 13 bases aligning to TRBD2. The CDR3 length is 18 residues. The V and J ends lost 3 bases and 2 bases, in that order; junction bases with no gene match: 10. Germline values: CDR1 LNHDA, CDR2 SQIVND (reference sequence). The CDR3 bases are TGTGCCAGTAGTATTAGGACTAGCGGGAGACCATCTCCCTACGAGCAGTACTTC. Its translation: CASSIRTSGRPSPYEQYF.

At least ten counts were recorded for this clonotype. The chain combines TRBV9 with TRBJ2-2, with a possible D match to TRBD1 (6 bases). Trimming shortened V by 2 bases and J by 4 bases, and 15 bases separated the two germline ends. CDR3 length: 16 amino acids. From germline, CDR1 is SGDLS and CDR2 YYNGEE. CDR3 sequence: CASSVSAQGITGELFF. CDR3 coding DNA: TGTGCCAGCAGCGTGTCAGCACAGGGTATCACCGGGGAGCTGTTTTTT. Based on the CDR3 plus reference TRBV9 and TRBJ2-2, the full variable domain is DSGVTQTPKHLITATGQRVTLRCSPRSGDLSVYWYQQSLDQGLQFLIQYYNGEERAKGNILERFSAQQFPDLHSELNLSSLELGDSALYFCASSVSAQGITGELFFGEGSRLTVL.

There are many counts of this clonotype. This chain joins TRBV11-2 and TRBJ2-7, with TRBD2 identical over 10 bases. The CDR3 has 14 amino acids. Germline assignment: CDR1 SGHAT and CDR2 FQNNGV. The ends lost 5 bases at V and 2 bases at J; junction bases unmatched: 3. CDR3 sequence: CASSQLAGPYEQYF. The CDR3 DNA reads TGTGCCAGCAGCCAACTAGCGGGGCCCTACGAGCAGTACTTC.